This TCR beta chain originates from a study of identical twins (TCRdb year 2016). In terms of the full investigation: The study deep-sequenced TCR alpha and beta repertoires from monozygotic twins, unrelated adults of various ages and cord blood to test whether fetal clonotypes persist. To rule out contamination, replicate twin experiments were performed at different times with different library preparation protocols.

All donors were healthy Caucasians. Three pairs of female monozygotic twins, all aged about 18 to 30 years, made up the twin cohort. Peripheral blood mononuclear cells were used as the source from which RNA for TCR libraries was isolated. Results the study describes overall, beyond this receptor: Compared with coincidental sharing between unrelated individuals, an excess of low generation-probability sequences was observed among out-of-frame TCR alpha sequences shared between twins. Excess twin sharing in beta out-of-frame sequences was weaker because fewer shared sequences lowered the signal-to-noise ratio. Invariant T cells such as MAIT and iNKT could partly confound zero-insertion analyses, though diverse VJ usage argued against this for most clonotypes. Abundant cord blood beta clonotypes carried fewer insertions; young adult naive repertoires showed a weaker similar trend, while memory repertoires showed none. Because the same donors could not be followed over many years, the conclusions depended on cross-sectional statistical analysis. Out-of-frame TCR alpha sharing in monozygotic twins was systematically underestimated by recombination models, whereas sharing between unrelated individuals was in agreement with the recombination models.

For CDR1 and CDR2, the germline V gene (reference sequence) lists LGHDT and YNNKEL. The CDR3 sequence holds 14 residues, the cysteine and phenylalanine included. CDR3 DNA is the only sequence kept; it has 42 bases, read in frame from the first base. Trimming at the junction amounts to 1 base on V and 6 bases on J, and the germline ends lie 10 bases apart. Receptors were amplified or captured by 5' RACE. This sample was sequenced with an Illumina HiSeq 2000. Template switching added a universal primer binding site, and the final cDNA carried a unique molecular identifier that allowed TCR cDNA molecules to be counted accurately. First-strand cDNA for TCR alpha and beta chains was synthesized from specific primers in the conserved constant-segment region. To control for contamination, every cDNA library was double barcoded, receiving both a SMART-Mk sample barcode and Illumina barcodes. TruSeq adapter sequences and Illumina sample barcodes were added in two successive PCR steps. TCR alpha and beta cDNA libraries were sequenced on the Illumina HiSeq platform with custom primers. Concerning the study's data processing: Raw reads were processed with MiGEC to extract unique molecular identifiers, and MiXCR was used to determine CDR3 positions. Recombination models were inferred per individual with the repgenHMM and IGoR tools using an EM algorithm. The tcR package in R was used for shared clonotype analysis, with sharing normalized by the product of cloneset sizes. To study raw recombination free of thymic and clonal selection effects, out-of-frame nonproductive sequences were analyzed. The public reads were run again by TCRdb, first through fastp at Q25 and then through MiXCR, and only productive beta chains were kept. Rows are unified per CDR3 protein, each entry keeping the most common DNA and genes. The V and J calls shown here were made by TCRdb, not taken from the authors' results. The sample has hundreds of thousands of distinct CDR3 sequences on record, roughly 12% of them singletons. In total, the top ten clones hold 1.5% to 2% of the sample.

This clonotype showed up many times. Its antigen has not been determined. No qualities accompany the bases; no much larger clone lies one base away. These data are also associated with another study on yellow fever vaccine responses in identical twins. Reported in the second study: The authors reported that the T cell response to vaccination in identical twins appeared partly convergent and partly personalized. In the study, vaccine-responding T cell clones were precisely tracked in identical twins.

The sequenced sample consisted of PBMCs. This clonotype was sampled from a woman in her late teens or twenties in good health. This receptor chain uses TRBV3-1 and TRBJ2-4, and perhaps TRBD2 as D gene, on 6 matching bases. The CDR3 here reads CASSQVGGLNIQYF. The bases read TGTGCCAGCAGCCAAGTGGGAGGCCTAAACATTCAGTACTTC.